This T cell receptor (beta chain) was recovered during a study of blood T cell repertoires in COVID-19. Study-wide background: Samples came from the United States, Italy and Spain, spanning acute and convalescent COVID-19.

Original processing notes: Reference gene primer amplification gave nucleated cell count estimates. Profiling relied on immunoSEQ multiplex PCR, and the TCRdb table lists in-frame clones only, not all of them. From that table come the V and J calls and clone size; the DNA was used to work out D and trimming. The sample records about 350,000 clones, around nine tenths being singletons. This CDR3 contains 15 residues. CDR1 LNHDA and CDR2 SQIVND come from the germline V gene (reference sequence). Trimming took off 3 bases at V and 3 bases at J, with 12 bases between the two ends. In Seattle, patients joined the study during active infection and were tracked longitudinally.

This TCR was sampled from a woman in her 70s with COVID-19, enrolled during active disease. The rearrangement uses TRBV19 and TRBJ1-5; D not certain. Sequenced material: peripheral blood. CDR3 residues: CASSISAEINQPQHF. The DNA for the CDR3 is TGTGCCAGTAGTATCTCAGCGGAGATCAATCAGCCCCAGCATTTT. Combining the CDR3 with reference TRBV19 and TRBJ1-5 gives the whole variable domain DGGITQSPKYLFRKEGQNVTLSCEQNLNHDAMYWYRQDPGQGLRLIYYSQIVNDFQKGDIAEGYSVSREKKESFPLTVTSAQKNPTAFYLCASSISAEINQPQHFGDGTRLSIL.